Following are 4 T cell receptor beta chains from one sample sequenced in a study of T cells in Graves' hyperthyroidism and ophthalmopathy. Using RNA transcripts as the source, TCR beta CDR3 regions were amplified. HTBI primers were the set used in a first-round RT-PCR of the TCR CDR3. TCRdb recomputed calls from the multiplex PCR reads with MiXCR, one row per CDR3 protein. The sample gives about 300,000 distinct CDR3 sequences, roughly an eighth of which show up once; less than 8% is in the top ten. Input material: blood. All receptors come from a woman between 35 and 50 years old with Graves' hyperthyroidism.

This clonotype was seen a handful of times. One end of the junction is discordant with germline, which a read error may explain. The chain has TRBV7-9 and TRBJ2-2, with D possibly TRBD2 on 6 matching bases. The germline V gene encodes CDR1 SEHNR and CDR2 FQNEAQ (reference sequence). The CDR3 runs 13 residues. The CDR3 bases are TGTGCCAGCAGCCTAGCGACGACCGGGGAGCTGTTTTTT. Translating gives CASSLATTGELFF.

This clonotype came up many times. This rearrangement joins TRBV7-9 to TRBJ2-5; a weak D match, TRBD1 (7 bases). Germline-derived CDR1 and CDR2 are SEHNR and FQNEAQ (reference sequence). The length of the CDR3 is 16 residues. V was shortened by 0 bases and J by 1 base, with 12 bases between the two germline ends. CDR3 in DNA: TGTGCCAGCAGCTTAGCGCAGGGGGGAGCCCAAGAGACCCAGTACTTC. Translating it yields CASSLAQGGAQETQYF.

This clonotype showed up many times. This chain links TRBV2 with TRBJ2-3; D possibly corresponds to TRBD2 (5 bases). Germline CDR1 SNHLY, CDR2 FYNNEI. CDR3 length equals 13 residues. The V and J ends lost 6 bases and 8 bases respectively, with 15 bases between them. CDR3 region: CASSDGLGRTQYF. The CDR3 nucleotides read TGTGCCAGCAGCGACGGACTTGGGCGTACGCAGTATTTT. Looking up the rest from reference TRBV2 and TRBJ2-3 gives the full variable domain: EPEVTQTPSHQVTQMGQEVILRCVPISNHLYFYWYRQILGQKVEFLVSFYNNEISEKSEIFDDQFSVERPDGSNFTLKIRSTKLEDSAMYFCASSDGLGRTQYFGPGTRLTVL.

With respect to this clonotype: A much larger clone lies one base from this, so it may be a read error. The chain is built from TRBV20-1 and TRBJ1-6, with 9 bases aligning to TRBD1. Looked up from germline, CDR1 is DFQATT and CDR2 is SNEGSKA (reference sequence). This CDR3 spans 13 amino acids. CDR3 region: CGAPGTGPSALHF. The CDR3 bases are TGCGGTGCTCCCGGGACAGGGCCATCTGCCCTCCACTTT.